These 18 T cell receptor beta chains were sequenced from one sample in a study of blood T cells in healthy people across ages. Using a J-beta primer mix together with a sample-barcoded 5' primer, a second PCR was run for about 6 to 12 cycles. Each CDR3 protein is one row after TCRdb ran MiXCR on the 5' RACE reads. The table records fewer than 950,000 distinct CDR3 sequences, under 40% of them present only once. The sequenced material came from blood. The source is a man between 18 and 35 years old in good health.

This chain uses TRBV20-1 with TRBJ1-1; D remains unclear. This CDR3 is built from 10 residues. Germline V lookup: CDR1 DFQATT, CDR2 SNEGSKA (reference sequence). CDR3 in amino acids: CSYSVTEAFF. CDR3 sequence (DNA): TGCAGCTACTCGGTCACTGAAGCTTTCTTT.

The chain couples TRBV10-3 to TRBJ2-3, with 7 positions matching TRBD1. CDR3 size: 18 residues. After removal of 10 bases from V and 0 bases from J, the junction contained 19 bases not matched to a gene. In germline, CDR1 is ENHRY, CDR2 SYGVKD. CDR3 DNA sequence: TGTGCCACCATGGTGTCACAACACCGGGACAGAAGCACAGATACGCAGTATTTT. Amino acids: CATMVSQHRDRSTDTQYF.

This clonotype was observed a handful of times. This chain connects TRBV4-3 to TRBJ2-1; the match to TRBD1 covers 8 bases. The assigned J gene may be wrong: the sequence end matches TRBJ2-7 better. The germline V gene has CDR1 LGHNA and CDR2 YSLEER. This CDR3 contains 17 residues. The CDR3 DNA is TGCGCCAGCAGCCAAGGCGCCCGACAGGGGCGCGGCAATGAGCAGTACTTC. Amino acids: CASSQGARQGRGNEQYF.

The chain carries TRBV5-6 and TRBJ2-3; 8 bases agree with TRBD1. The germline V gene has CDR1 SGHDT and CDR2 YYEEEE. V was pared by 2 bases and J by 6 bases, with 2 bases of the junction left unmatched. The CDR3 runs to 13 residues. Written as DNA, the CDR3 is TGTGCCAGCAGCTTCGGGACAGGTGATACGCAGTATTTT. Residues: CASSFGTGDTQYF.

This clonotype was seen a single time. One base away lies a much larger clone, so this may be a sequencing read error. The J gene is TRBJ2-5, the V gene TRBV20-1; 8 bases line up with TRBD1. The CDR3 is made up of 14 amino acids. Looked up from germline, CDR1 is DFQATT and CDR2 is SNEGSKA (reference sequence). J was trimmed by 7 bases and V by 5 bases; bases with no gene match: 12. The CDR3 sequence: CSAPQGASPWTQYF. CDR3 in DNA: TGCAGTGCTCCTCAGGGGGCTTCCCCATGGACCCAGTACTTC.

Notes on this clonotype: The junction shows a germline mismatch at one end, possibly a read error. The chain carries TRBV4-3 and TRBJ1-4; TRBD1 aligns across 9 bases. The CDR3 sequence is 15 residues long. CDR1 is LGHNA and CDR2 is YSLEER in the germline V gene. CDR3 residues: CASSQEDRGSKKRFF. The CDR3 nucleotides are TGCGCCAGCAGCCAAGAGGACAGGGGAAGTAAAAAACGGTTTTTT.

This clonotype was seen a few times. V is TRBV30 and J is TRBJ2-3; TRBD2 is a possible D gene (5 bases). The CDR3 runs 17 residues. Deletions cut 4 bases from V and 2 bases from J, with 22 bases between. CDR1 GTSNPN and CDR2 SVGIG come from the germline V gene (reference sequence). For the CDR3, the DNA is TGTGCCTGGACTGTTATTCCGGGATATCGAGACACAGATACGCAGTATTTT. Encoded protein: CAWTVIPGYRDTDTQYF.

This chain uses TRBV2 with TRBJ1-3; D is undetermined. The length of the CDR3 is 12 residues. Trimming removed 9 bases at V and 0 bases at J, with 6 bases between. The germline V gene has CDR1 SNHLY and CDR2 FYNNEI. CDR3 residues: CASDRSGNTIYF. CDR3 coding DNA: TGTGCCAGTGATCGCTCTGGAAACACCATATATTTT.

A remark on this clonotype: The junction differs from germline at one of its ends, possibly a read error. The gene calls are TRBV15 and TRBJ1-4, with D unclear. Per the germline V gene, CDR1 is LNHNV and CDR2 is YYDKDF (reference sequence). CDR3 size: 13 residues. The CDR3 loop reads CATSGVRSEKLFF. Written as DNA, the CDR3 is TGTGCCACCAGCGGAGTCCGGAGTGAAAAGCTGTTTTTT.

The chain joins TRBV6-5 to TRBJ1-3; D might be TRBD1 (5 bases). V was pared by 5 bases and J by 2 bases, with 16 bases between. The germline V gene has CDR1 MNHEY and CDR2 SVGAGI. CDR3 size: 16 residues. The CDR3 here is CASSRGLRTTGNTIYF. For the CDR3, the DNA is TGTGCCAGCAGTAGGGGACTCCGTACAACTGGAAACACCATATATTTT.

The chain combines TRBV4-1 with TRBJ1-5; no clear D gene. Germline V CDR1 and CDR2: MGHRA, YSYEKL. CDR3 length: 15 amino acids. Trimming removed 0 bases from V and 6 bases from J, with 12 bases in between. CDR3 sequence (DNA): TGCGCCAGCAGCCAAGAGGGAGGGTTGGGTCAGCCCCAGCATTTT. Encoded protein: CASSQEGGLGQPQHF.

Ten or more counts support this clonotype. CDR3 in DNA: TGCAGTGCAAATGACAGGGGCTACGAGCAGTACTTC. This gives the protein CSANDRGYEQYF. The chain recombines TRBV20-1 with TRBJ2-7, with TRBD1 identical over 8 bases. The junction had 4 bases not matched to a gene; V was cut back by 6 bases and J by 3 bases. CDR1 is DFQATT, CDR2 SNEGSKA, per germline (reference sequence). This CDR3 has 12 amino acids.

The chain is built from TRBV12-3 or TRBV12-4 and TRBJ2-5, with D perhaps matching TRBD2 (7 bases). Trimming left V 1 base short and J 3 bases short, with 15 bases between. The CDR3 is made up of 16 amino acids. The CDR3 sequence is CASSLEGGDGEETQYF. In DNA, the CDR3 is TGTGCCAGCAGTTTAGAGGGGGGGGACGGGGAAGAGACCCAGTACTTC.

Comments on this clonotype: One end of the junction is discordant with germline, which a read error may explain. The genes are TRBV20-1 and TRBJ2-2, with a weak D call TRBD2 (5 bases). The CDR3 has 12 residues. Germline lookup yields CDR1 DFQATT and CDR2 SNEGSKA (reference sequence). CDR3 sequence reads: CSARSSTRELFF. CDR3 coding DNA: TGCAGTGCTAGATCTAGCACCCGGGAGCTGTTTTTT.

This chain joins TRBV20-1 and TRBJ1-1; TRBD1 agrees at 7 bases. V was pared by 5 bases and J by 1 base, with 10 bases of the junction left unmatched. Germline V gene data show CDR1 as DFQATT and CDR2 as SNEGSKA (reference sequence). The CDR3 length is 15 residues. The CDR3 DNA reads as TGCAGTGCTCGAACTCCGGGACAGCGGAACACTGAAGCTTTCTTT. This encodes CSARTPGQRNTEAFF.

This clonotype occurred once. The junction departs from germline at one end; a sequencing error may be responsible. The chain couples TRBV4-1 to TRBJ2-5, with D possibly TRBD1 on 6 matching bases. The DNA end lines up better with TRBJ2-7; the J call may be wrong. Germline V gene sequence: CDR1 MGHRA, CDR2 YSYEKL. The length of the CDR3 is 13 residues. The chain's CDR3 is CARSLGRGNEQYF. In DNA, the CDR3 is TGCGCCCGCAGCCTGGGCAGGGGCAACGAGCAGTACTTC.

A few counts support this clonotype. The chain recombines TRBV4-2 with TRBJ1-1; 10 bases are a match to TRBD1. CDR1 is LGHNA and CDR2 is YNFKEQ in the germline V gene. The CDR3 extends over 15 amino acids. The V and J ends lost 3 bases and 0 bases, in that order; junction bases with no gene match: 1. The CDR3 coding sequence is TGTGCCAGCAGCCAGACAGGGGGCTTGAACACTGAAGCTTTCTTT. Protein product: CASSQTGGLNTEAFF.

This clonotype was detected only a few times. The gene calls are TRBV30 and TRBJ2-3, with D unresolved. CDR3 size: 16 residues. Deletions cut 0 bases from V and 3 bases from J, with 16 bases between. Germline-derived CDR1 and CDR2 are GTSNPN and SVGIG (reference sequence). CDR3 in DNA: TGTGCCTGGAGTGTACTGTCAGGTAGAAAGACAGATACGCAGTATTTT. It encodes CAWSVLSGRKTDTQYF.